This TCR beta chain is drawn from a study of metastatic and nonmetastatic thyroid tumors. Nobody among the patients had been given any treatment before thyroid surgery. About this clone: The junction and the germline gene differ at one end; a read error may be behind it.

Germline CDR1 SSHAT, CDR2 FNYEAQ (reference sequence). The CDR3 is 15 residues long. TCRdb reanalyzed the PCR reads via MiXCR. The table lists about 40,000 clones, about 17% of them singletons. The chain carries TRBV7-7 and TRBJ2-7; 7 bases agree with TRBD2. The material sequenced was tumor tissue. The receptor was derived from a female donor with papillary thyroid cancer or a benign thyroid nodule (not recorded which). Some clones in this sample may be carry-over from other donors' samples. CDR3 amino acids: CTSSLLRGSSYEQYF. Written as DNA, the CDR3 is TGTACCAGCAGCTTACTCCGCGGGAGCTCCTACGAGCAGTACTTC.